Listed here are 32 T cell receptor beta chains from one sample, sequenced in a study of blood T cell repertoires in COVID-19. This table comes from immunoSEQ multiplex PCR, and its TCRdb copy is limited to in-frame clones, with some not included. The sample records 330,000 or so clones, about 88% being singletons. Specimen: PBMCs or T cells enriched from blood (not recorded which). These TCRs come from a young woman who had recovered from COVID-19.

This rearrangement joins TRBV18 to TRBJ2-5; 8 bases match TRBD1. The length of the CDR3 is 16 residues. The germline gives CDR1 KGHSH, CDR2 LQKENI. V shed 3 bases, J shed 5 bases, and the junction held 11 bases outside the gene matches. CDR3 coding DNA: TGTGCCAGCTCACCTGGGCACATGGACAGGGCCGAGACCCAGTACTTC. Encoded protein: CASSPGHMDRAETQYF.

For the CDR3, the DNA is TGTGCCAGCAGCCAGAGGGCCTACAATGAGCAGTTCTTC. Translating gives CASSQRAYNEQFF. The genes are TRBV3-1 (or the pseudogene TRBV3-2) and TRBJ2-1, with a weak D call TRBD2 (5 bases). The CDR3 loop spans 13 amino acids. V was clipped by 3 bases and J by 2 bases, with 5 bases between them. Looked up from germline, CDR1 is LGHDT and CDR2 is YNNKEL (reference sequence).

This clone has just a few counts. The chain carries TRBV19 and TRBJ1-2, with a weak D call TRBD1 (6 bases). Germline V gives CDR1 LNHDA, CDR2 SQIVND (reference sequence). CDR3 length: 13 amino acids. Trimming removed 2 bases at V and 6 bases at J, with 10 bases between. CDR3 sequence (DNA): TGTGCCAGTAGTATATCGACAGGAAATGGCTACACCTTC. It translates to CASSISTGNGYTF.

The V gene is TRBV15, the J gene TRBJ1-2, with D unresolved. V was clipped by 0 bases and J by 3 bases, with 14 bases between them. CDR1 LNHNV and CDR2 YYDKDF come from the germline V gene (reference sequence). The CDR3 spans 16 residues. The CDR3 spells CATSRDFMEGDYGYTF. The CDR3 DNA reads as TGTGCCACCAGCAGAGATTTTATGGAGGGTGACTATGGCTACACCTTC.

This clone has just one count. V is TRBV4-1 and J is TRBJ1-2; D uncertain. The germline V and J ends were trimmed by 4 bases and 2 bases, with 11 bases remaining between them. CDR3 length: 14 residues. Germline V gene sequence: CDR1 MGHRA, CDR2 YSYEKL. The CDR3 region has the DNA TGCGCCAGCAGCCCGATAGACAAAAACTATGGCTACACCTTC. As protein: CASSPIDKNYGYTF.

The rearrangement uses TRBV6-5 and TRBJ2-3; D is perhaps TRBD1 (5 bases). Germline V gives CDR1 MNHEY, CDR2 SVGAGI. The CDR3 loop spans 14 amino acids. Trimming left V 5 bases short and J 2 bases short, with 11 bases between. CDR3 coding DNA: TGTGCCAGCAGTAGACAGCGAAACACAGATACGCAGTATTTT. This codes for CASSRQRNTDTQYF.

This chain links TRBV27 with TRBJ1-2; D ambiguous. Germline CDR1 MNHEY, CDR2 SMNVEV (reference sequence). V lost 3 bases to trimming and J lost 1 base, with 6 bases between them. This CDR3 is built from 13 residues. The CDR3 here is CASSFGSNYGYTF. As DNA, the CDR3 is TGTGCCAGCAGTTTTGGTAGTAACTATGGCTACACCTTC.

This clone showed up many times. This sequence joins TRBV5-1 and TRBJ2-7; D possibly corresponds to TRBD1 (6 bases). Trimming removed 4 bases from V and 3 bases from J, with 8 bases in between. The V gene's germline CDR1 is SGHRS and CDR2 YFSETQ. CDR3 size: 12 residues. The CDR3 coding sequence is TGCGCCAGCAGCCAGGGGTACTACGAGCAGTACTTC. Encoded protein: CASSQGYYEQYF.

The chain uses TRBV7-9 and TRBJ1-2; no clear D gene. V was cut by 5 bases and J by 6 bases, with 16 bases left in between. CDR3 size: 14 residues. CDR1 is SEHNR and CDR2 is FQNEAQ in the germline V gene (reference sequence). The DNA of the CDR3 is TGTGCCAGCAGCCGAAGACTAAAAAGGGATGGCTACACCTTC. This translates into CASSRRLKRDGYTF.

The J gene is TRBJ1-5, the V gene TRBV9; 7 nucleotides agree with TRBD1. The germline CDR1 and CDR2 sequences are SGDLS and YYNGEE. Trimming removed 0 bases from V and 6 bases from J; junction bases left unmatched: 6. This CDR3 has 15 residues. CDR3 amino acids: CASSVGGGSGQPQHF. CDR3 sequence (DNA): TGTGCCAGCAGCGTAGGAGGGGGCTCAGGTCAGCCCCAGCATTTT.

This clone came up once. V is TRBV6-5 and J is TRBJ2-7; D is uncertain. CDR3 length: 13 residues. The V gene's germline CDR1 is MNHEY and CDR2 SVGAGI. With 0 bases removed from V and 9 bases from J, the gap between germline ends came to 12 bases. CDR3 sequence reads: CASSYSSVVGQYF. CDR3 nucleotide sequence: TGTGCCAGCAGTTACTCGTCGGTCGTCGGGCAGTACTTC.

The V gene is TRBV9, the J gene TRBJ1-4; no reliable D call. Looked up from germline, CDR1 is SGDLS and CDR2 is YYNGEE. CDR3 length: 14 residues. V gave up 2 bases and J gave up 6 bases, with 11 bases separating them. DNA for the CDR3: TGTGCCAGCAGCGTCGGCCCGAGGGATGAAAAACTGTTTTTT. The encoded protein is CASSVGPRDEKLFF.

The chain links TRBV5-6 to TRBJ2-7; 9 nucleotides line up with TRBD1. The CDR3 length is 14 residues. Germline lookup yields CDR1 SGHDT and CDR2 YYEEEE. With V trimmed by 4 bases and J by 6 bases, 8 bases remained unmatched. CDR3 coding DNA: TGTGCCAGCAGCCCTCGGGGGACAGGGTTCGAGCAGTACTTC. This translates into CASSPRGTGFEQYF.

The CDR3 DNA reads as TGTGCCAGCCAGTATAGGGCGGGAGGTGGCCAGCCCCAGCATTTT. It is translated as CASQYRAGGGQPQHF. The V gene is TRBV27, the J gene TRBJ1-5, with no clear D. The V end lost 8 bases, the J end lost 7 bases, and 21 bases lay between the germline ends. Germline lookup yields CDR1 MNHEY and CDR2 SMNVEV (reference sequence). The CDR3 runs 15 residues.

This sequence joins TRBV14 and TRBJ1-3, with TRBD1 as a possible D gene (6 bases). The V gene's germline CDR1 is SGHDN and CDR2 FVKESK. This CDR3 comprises 15 residues. Trimming pared 5 bases from V and 0 bases from J, leaving 11 bases between. The CDR3 loop reads CASSSQGLSGNTIYF. The CDR3 DNA follows: TGTGCCAGCAGCTCACAGGGTCTCTCTGGAAACACCATATATTTT.

V gene TRBV19 combines with J gene TRBJ2-7, with 7 bases identical to TRBD2. The V gene end was trimmed by 1 base and the J gene end by 3 bases; junction bases not matched to a gene: 9. This CDR3 is 16 amino acids long. Germline V gives CDR1 LNHDA, CDR2 SQIVND (reference sequence). The CDR3 DNA reads as TGTGCCAGTAGTATAGCTGCTAGCGGAGGATACTACGAGCAGTACTTC. Encoded protein: CASSIAASGGYYEQYF.

The V gene is TRBV18, the J gene TRBJ1-3; perhaps TRBD1 as D (6 bases). This CDR3 spans 14 amino acids. Between the trimmed V and J ends, which lost 3 bases and 2 bases, there was a span of 8 bases. The V gene's germline CDR1 is KGHSH and CDR2 LQKENI. The CDR3 loop reads CASSPDSPGNTIYF. The CDR3 region has the DNA TGTGCCAGCTCACCGGACAGCCCTGGAAACACCATATATTTT.

This chain joins TRBV7-2 and TRBJ2-5, with TRBD2 as a possible D gene (6 bases). V was pared by 5 bases and J by 4 bases, with 14 bases between. The CDR3 extends over 14 amino acids. Germline CDR1 is SGHTA and CDR2 is FQGNSA. The CDR3 DNA reads as TGTGCCAGCAGCCAGCGCGCGGGGCCAGAGACCCAGTACTTC. It codes for CASSQRAGPETQYF. The complete variable domain, with remaining parts taken from reference TRBV7-2 and TRBJ2-5, reads GAGVSQSPSNKVTEKGKDVELRCDPISGHTALYWYRQSLGQGLEFLIYFQGNSAPDKSGLPSDRFSAERTGGSVSTLTIQRTQQEDSAVYLCASSQRAGPETQYFGPGTRLLVL.

CDR3 amino acids: CASSLGGYEQYF. The CDR3 DNA is TGTGCCAGCTCACTAGGGGGATACGAGCAGTACTTC. The chain joins TRBV18 to TRBJ2-7, with D perhaps matching TRBD1 (6 bases). The CDR3 consists of 12 residues. Trimming took 4 bases from V and 4 from J, leaving 8 bases between them. Per germline, CDR1 KGHSH and CDR2 LQKENI.

The V gene is TRBV12-3 or TRBV12-4, the J gene TRBJ1-2; tentatively, D is TRBD1 (5 bases). Trimming left V 0 bases short and J 7 bases short, with 9 bases between. The CDR3 runs to 13 residues. The CDR3 sequence is CASSLAWGSGYTF. In nucleotides, the CDR3 is TGTGCCAGCAGTTTAGCGTGGGGCTCTGGCTACACCTTC.

The J gene is TRBJ2-2, the V gene TRBV2; TRBD1 might be the D (6 bases). The CDR3 totals 16 residues. V lost 6 bases, J lost 4 bases, and 18 bases lay in between. Germline CDR1 is SNHLY and CDR2 is FYNNEI. The CDR3 DNA follows: TGTGCCAGCAGCAAAAGGCAGGGGTGGGTCACCGGGGAGCTGTTTTTT. Translating gives CASSKRQGWVTGELFF.

The chain combines TRBV2 with TRBJ1-1; maybe TRBD1 (6 bases). Germline CDR1 reads SNHLY; CDR2 reads FYNNEI. Trimming shortened V by 4 bases and J by 0 bases, and 12 bases separated the two germline ends. The CDR3 is 15 amino acids. CDR3 DNA: TGTGCCAGCAGTGTCGACAGGCCCATGAACACTGAAGCTTTCTTT. Residues: CASSVDRPMNTEAFF.

This chain connects TRBV7-2 to TRBJ2-3; TRBD2 aligns across 8 bases. This CDR3 spans 17 amino acids. CDR1 SGHTA and CDR2 FQGNSA come from the germline V gene. Trimming cost V 5 bases and J 5 bases; bases outside gene matches: 15. DNA of the CDR3: TGTGCCAGCAGCCAAGTCATAGCGGGAAGTCGGGGAGATACGCAGTATTTT. Protein sequence: CASSQVIAGSRGDTQYF.

The rearrangement joins TRBV19 to TRBJ2-7; D possibly corresponds to TRBD2 (5 bases). This CDR3 comprises 13 residues. Per the germline V gene, CDR1 is LNHDA and CDR2 is SQIVND (reference sequence). Trimming pared 5 bases from V and 3 bases from J, leaving 11 bases between. Written as DNA, the CDR3 is TGTGCCAGTAGTTCACTAGAGTTCTACGAGCAGTACTTC. Its translation is CASSSLEFYEQYF.

The chain carries TRBV28 and TRBJ1-1, with 8 nucleotides matching TRBD1. This CDR3 comprises 15 residues. The V and J ends lost 5 bases and 1 base, in that order; junction bases with no gene match: 6. Germline V CDR1 and CDR2: MDHEN, SYDVKM. CDR3 DNA: TGTGCCAGCAGTACGCCCGACAGGGGGAACACTGAAGCTTTCTTT. Its protein is CASSTPDRGNTEAFF.

This clone has more than one count but fewer than ten. The chain combines TRBV13 with TRBJ2-7; TRBD1 matches at 8 bases. V lost 3 bases and J lost 5; bases outside the gene matches: 15. Germline loops: CDR1 PRHDT, CDR2 FYEKMQ (reference sequence). The CDR3 is made up of 17 amino acids. DNA of the CDR3: TGTGCCAGCAGCTTCTCTATAGACAGGGGTATGATGCACGAGCAGTACTTC. Its translation is CASSFSIDRGMMHEQYF. Drawing the rest from reference TRBV13 and TRBJ2-7, the complete variable domain is AAGVIQSPRHLIKEKRETATLKCYPIPRHDTVYWYQQGPGQDPQFLISFYEKMQSDKGSIPDRFSAQQFSDYHSELNMSSLELGDSALYFCASSFSIDRGMMHEQYFGPGTRLTVT.

V and J are TRBV7-9 and TRBJ1-1; 8 nucleotides align to TRBD1. Germline CDR1 reads SEHNR; CDR2 reads FQNEAQ (reference sequence). Trimming took 1 base from V and 3 from J; bases not matched to a gene: 10. The CDR3 is 17 residues long. This CDR3 reads CASSLGQGARLDTEAFF. In DNA form, the CDR3 reads TGTGCCAGCAGCTTAGGCCAGGGGGCGAGGTTGGACACTGAAGCTTTCTTT.

This rearrangement joins TRBV7-8 to TRBJ1-5; D gene uncertain. The germline CDR1 and CDR2 sequences are SGHVS and FQNEAQ. Trimming removed 2 bases from V and 5 bases from J, with 4 bases in between. This CDR3 spans 12 amino acids. The CDR3 region is CASSLPDQPQHF. The CDR3 nucleotides read TGTGCCAGCAGCTTACCAGATCAGCCCCAGCATTTT.

The genes are TRBV7-2 and TRBJ1-5; D is unresolved. V lost 1 base and J lost 0, with 7 bases in between. Germline V CDR1 and CDR2: SGHTA, FQGNSA. The CDR3 contains 15 residues. The CDR3 here is CASSLGHYSNQPQHF. The CDR3 DNA sequence: TGTGCCAGCAGCTTAGGGCACTATAGCAATCAGCCCCAGCATTTT.

This clone was picked up one time. The chain couples TRBV6-5 to TRBJ2-7; 7 bases are a match to TRBD1. CDR3 length equals 13 residues. With V trimmed by 6 bases and J by 7 bases, 9 bases remained unmatched. In germline, CDR1 is MNHEY, CDR2 SVGAGI. CDR3 residues: CASRPKGAREQYF. The CDR3 nucleotides read TGTGCCAGCAGACCCAAGGGGGCAAGGGAGCAGTACTTC.

The V and J genes are TRBV7-8 and TRBJ1-5; D unresolved. The CDR3 runs to 15 residues. Trimming left V 1 base short and J 6 bases short, with 13 bases between. Germline-derived CDR1 and CDR2 are SGHVS and FQNEAQ. CDR3 DNA: TGTGCCAGCAGCTTAGGAAGGACTGGGCTTCAGCCCCAGCATTTT. This translates into CASSLGRTGLQPQHF.

The rearrangement links TRBV29-1 to TRBJ2-7; tentative D call: TRBD1 (5 bases). The CDR3 extends over 13 amino acids. The V end was cut by 6 bases, the J end by 0 bases, with 12 bases between. The germline gives CDR1 SQVTM, CDR2 ANQGSEA. CDR3 region: CSVQDSTSYEQYF. In DNA form, the CDR3 reads TGCAGCGTCCAAGACAGTACCTCCTACGAGCAGTACTTC.